This paragraph covers one T cell receptor (beta chain) sequence. This entry is derived from a study of response to subunit inactivated influenza vaccine. TCRdb fed the RT-PCR reads into MiXCR, producing one record per CDR3 protein. In the table there are over 450,000 distinct CDR3 sequences, 10% to 15% of which are singletons. Germline values: CDR1 DFQATT, CDR2 SNEGSKA (reference sequence). There are 14 residues in the CDR3. The V and J ends lost 6 bases and 4 bases respectively, with 18 bases between them. Sample: PBMCs from blood, taken roughly 6 weeks after vaccination. The clonotype was recovered from a man in his forties or fifties who received an inactivated influenza vaccine. The genes are TRBV20-1 and TRBJ2-5, with no clear D. CDR3 protein: CSAPTEWPRETQYF. The CDR3 DNA follows: TGCAGTGCCCCCACTGAGTGGCCTCGAGAGACCCAGTACTTC.